This T cell receptor beta chain stems from a study of shared clonotypes between healthy human individuals. The split of CD4+ cells yielded CD45RA+ naive and CD45RA-negative memory subsets. Study findings and constraints: In having few donors, the study represented limited genetic and exposure-history diversity.

As regards this clone: What it recognizes is unknown.

Several immunoSEQ plates held equal portions of the genomic DNA taken from each subset. Measured with immunoSEQ multiplex PCR; TCRdb has only the in-frame clones, and not every one. The table lists around 1.6 million clones, under 99% of them singletons. The CDR3 extends over 16 amino acids. V shed 4 bases and J 0 bases; nucleotides not matched to a gene: 6. Germline loops: CDR1 SNHLY, CDR2 FYNNEI. The sample was naive CD4+ T cells sorted from blood. Sample subset: CD45RA+ positively selected. The TCR was taken from a man aged 25-40 years in good health. This chain joins TRBV2 and TRBJ1-3; 7 bases match TRBD1. The CDR3 protein is CASSVGTASSGNTIYF. Here the CDR3 DNA reads TGTGCCAGCAGTGTGGGGACAGCTAGCTCTGGAAACACCATATATTTT. The full variable domain, completed using reference TRBV2 and TRBJ1-3, is EPEVTQTPSHQVTQMGQEVILRCVPISNHLYFYWYRQILGQKVEFLVSFYNNEISEKSEIFDDQFSVERPDGSNFTLKIRSTKLEDSAMYFCASSVGTASSGNTIYFGEGSWLTVV.